The 2 T cell receptor beta chains in this list originate from one sample, sequenced in a study of blood T cell repertoires in COVID-19. The method was immunoSEQ multiplex PCR; TCRdb's version includes in-frame clones alone and lacks a portion of them. Of 250,000 to 300,000 clones in the sample, approximately 81% were seen once. Sequenced material: peripheral blood. These receptors all stem from a man in his 60s with acute or convalescent COVID-19.

The rearrangement joins TRBV30 to TRBJ2-7; no clear D gene. CDR1 GTSNPN and CDR2 SVGIG come from the germline V gene (reference sequence). The CDR3 length is 13 residues. The germline V and J ends were trimmed by 2 bases and 1 base, with 9 bases remaining between them. CDR3 DNA sequence: TGTGCCTGGAGTAACTTCCTTTCCTACGAGCAGTACTTC. The encoded protein is CAWSNFLSYEQYF.

V usage is TRBV11-3 and J usage is TRBJ1-1, with no clear D. Trimming took 4 bases from V and 4 from J, leaving 13 bases between them. The V gene's germline CDR1 is SGHNT and CDR2 YENEEA. The CDR3 spans 14 residues. The CDR3 loop reads CASSSGGGPTEAFF. CDR3 nucleotides: TGTGCCAGCAGCTCCGGAGGAGGGCCCACTGAAGCTTTCTTT.